The T cell receptor beta chain under discussion was sequenced for a study of Graves' ophthalmopathy and Graves' hyperthyroidism. This clonotype was observed at least ten times. For repertoire sequencing, the TCR beta CDR3 regions were amplified from RNA transcripts. Investigators did first-round RT-PCR with HTBI primers, then second-round multiplex PCR. MiXCR was run by TCRdb on the multiplex PCR reads, yielding one entry per CDR3 protein. The sample includes 600,000 to 650,000 distinct CDR3 sequences, around a fifth seen only once; the top ten take roughly 6.9%. The germline V gene has CDR1 SGHTA and CDR2 FQGNSA. Germline trimming cut 0 bases from V and 1 base from J; bases unmatched to any gene: 1. The CDR3 has 15 residues.

V is TRBV7-2 and J is TRBJ2-5; TRBD1 matches at 8 bases. The TCR comes from a young woman with stable Graves' hyperthyroidism. Some clones in this sample may be carry-over from other donors' samples. The sequenced sample consisted of peripheral blood. CDR3 nucleotides: TGTGCCAGCAGCTTAGCTCAGGGGGCCCAAGAGACCCAGTACTTC. Encoded protein: CASSLAQGAQETQYF.